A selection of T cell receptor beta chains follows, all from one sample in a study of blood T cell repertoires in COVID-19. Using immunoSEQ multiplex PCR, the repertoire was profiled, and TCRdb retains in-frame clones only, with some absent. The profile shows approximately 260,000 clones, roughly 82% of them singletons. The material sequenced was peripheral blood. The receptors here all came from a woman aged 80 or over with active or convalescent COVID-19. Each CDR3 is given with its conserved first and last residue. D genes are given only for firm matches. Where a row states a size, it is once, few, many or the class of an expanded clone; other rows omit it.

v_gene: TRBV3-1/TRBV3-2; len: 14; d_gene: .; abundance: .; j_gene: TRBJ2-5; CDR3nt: TGTGCCAGCAGCCAAGGCTCGACAGGCGCGACCCAGTACTTC; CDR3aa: CASSQGSTGATQYF
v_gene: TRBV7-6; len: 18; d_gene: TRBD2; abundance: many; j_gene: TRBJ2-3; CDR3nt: TGTGCCAGCACCCGACTAGCGGGGGAGAAGGGTTTCACAGATACGCAGTATTTT; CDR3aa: CASTRLAGEKGFTDTQYF
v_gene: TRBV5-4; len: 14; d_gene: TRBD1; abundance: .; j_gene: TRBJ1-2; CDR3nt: TGTGCCAGCAGCCACGGGGACAGTAACTATGGCTACACCTTC; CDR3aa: CASSHGDSNYGYTF
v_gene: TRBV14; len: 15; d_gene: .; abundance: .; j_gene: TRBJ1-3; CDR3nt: TGTGCCAGCAGCCAACTCGGTCTTTCTGGAAACACCATATATTTT; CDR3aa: CASSQLGLSGNTIYF
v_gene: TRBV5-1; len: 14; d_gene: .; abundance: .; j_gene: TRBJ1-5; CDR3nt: TGCGCCAGCAGCTCACAGGGAGACGAACAGCCCCAGCATTTT; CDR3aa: CASSSQGDEQPQHF
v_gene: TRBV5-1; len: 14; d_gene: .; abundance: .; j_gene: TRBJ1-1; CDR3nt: TGCGCCAGCAGCCCGGACAGCTCGAACACTGAAGCTTTCTTT; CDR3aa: CASSPDSSNTEAFF
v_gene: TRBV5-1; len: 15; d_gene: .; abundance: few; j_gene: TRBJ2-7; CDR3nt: TGCGCCAGCAGCTTGGCTAGCGAAGGGCCCTACGAGCAGTACTTC; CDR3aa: CASSLASEGPYEQYF
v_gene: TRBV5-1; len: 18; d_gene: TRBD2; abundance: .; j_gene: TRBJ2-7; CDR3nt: TGCGCCAGCAGCTTGGAACCGGGACTAGCGGGAGGGATCTACGAGCAGTACTTC; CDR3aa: CASSLEPGLAGGIYEQYF
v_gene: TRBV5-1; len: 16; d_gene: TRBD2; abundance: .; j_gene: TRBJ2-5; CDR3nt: TGCGCCAGCAGCTTGGGGGTAGCGGGAGTTGGAGAGACCCAGTACTTC; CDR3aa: CASSLGVAGVGETQYF
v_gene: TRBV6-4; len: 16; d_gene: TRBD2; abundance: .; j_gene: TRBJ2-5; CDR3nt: TGTGCCAGCGGAGGGACTAGCGGGGGGAACCAAGAGACCCAGTACTTC; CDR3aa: CASGGTSGGNQETQYF
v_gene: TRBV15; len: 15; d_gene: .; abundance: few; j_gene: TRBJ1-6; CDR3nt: TGTGCCACCAGCAGAGATCAACTGAGAAATTCACCCCTCCACTTT; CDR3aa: CATSRDQLRNSPLHF
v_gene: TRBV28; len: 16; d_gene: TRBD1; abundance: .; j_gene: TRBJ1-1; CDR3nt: TGTGCCAGCAGTTTCACGACAGGGAGAAGGAACACTGAAGCTTTCTTT; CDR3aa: CASSFTTGRRNTEAFF
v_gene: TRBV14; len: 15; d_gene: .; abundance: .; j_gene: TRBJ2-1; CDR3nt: TGTGCCAGCAGCCAAGGGCCCCTGGTGACTACTGAGCAGTTCTTC; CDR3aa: CASSQGPLVTTEQFF
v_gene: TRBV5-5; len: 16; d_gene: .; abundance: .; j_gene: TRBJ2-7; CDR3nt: TGTGCCAGCAGCCGGGGCGGGACCGATAGCTCCTACGAGCAGTACTTC; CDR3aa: CASSRGGTDSSYEQYF
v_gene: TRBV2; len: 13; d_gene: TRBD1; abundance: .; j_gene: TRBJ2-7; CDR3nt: TGTGCCAGTCTAGGGGGACAGGGCCTCGAGCAGTACTTC; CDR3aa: CASLGGQGLEQYF
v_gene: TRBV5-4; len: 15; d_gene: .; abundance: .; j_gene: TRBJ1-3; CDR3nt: TGTGCCAGCAGCTTGCGTCAGAACTCTGGAAACACCATATATTTT; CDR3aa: CASSLRQNSGNTIYF
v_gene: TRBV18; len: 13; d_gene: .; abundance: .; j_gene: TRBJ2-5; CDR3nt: TGTGCCAGCTCACCCCGTTTACAAGAGACCCAGTACTTC; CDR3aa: CASSPRLQETQYF
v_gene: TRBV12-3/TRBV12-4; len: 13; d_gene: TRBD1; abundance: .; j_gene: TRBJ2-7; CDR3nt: TGTGCCAGCAGTTCCGGACAGGGCTACGAGCAGTACTTC; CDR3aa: CASSSGQGYEQYF
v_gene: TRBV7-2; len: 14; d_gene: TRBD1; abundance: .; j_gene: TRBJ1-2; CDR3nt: TGTGCCAGCATCGGACAGGGAGCTAACTATGGCTACACCTTC; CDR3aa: CASIGQGANYGYTF
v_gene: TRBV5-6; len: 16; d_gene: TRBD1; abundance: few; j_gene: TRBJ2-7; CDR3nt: TGTGCCAGCAGCCTAAGGCGACAGGGGGTTTACTACGAGCAGTACTTC; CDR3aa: CASSLRRQGVYYEQYF
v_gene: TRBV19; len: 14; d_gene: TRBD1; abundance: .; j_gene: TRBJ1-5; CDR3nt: TGTGCCAGTAGTATTGACAGGGGGAATCAGCCCCAGCATTTT; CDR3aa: CASSIDRGNQPQHF
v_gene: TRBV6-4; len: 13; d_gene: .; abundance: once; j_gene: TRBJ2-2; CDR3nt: TGTGCCAGCAGTGCCGTGAACACCGGGGAGCTGTTTTTT; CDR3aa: CASSAVNTGELFF
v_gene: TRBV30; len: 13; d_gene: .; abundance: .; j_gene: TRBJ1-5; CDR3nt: TGTGCCTGGAGTTATTTGGGCGATCAGCCCCAGCATTTT; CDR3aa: CAWSYLGDQPQHF
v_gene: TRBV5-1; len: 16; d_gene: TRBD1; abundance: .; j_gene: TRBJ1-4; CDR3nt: TGCGCCAGCAGCTTGGACCGGGACAGGGCGGAGGAAAAACTGTTTTTT; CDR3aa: CASSLDRDRAEEKLFF
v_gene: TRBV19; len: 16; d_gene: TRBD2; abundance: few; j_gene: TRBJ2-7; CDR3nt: TGTGCCAGTAGTATAGATAAGGGGACTAGCCCCTACGAGCAGTACTTC; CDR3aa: CASSIDKGTSPYEQYF
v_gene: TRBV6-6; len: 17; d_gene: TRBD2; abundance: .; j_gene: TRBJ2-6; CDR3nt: TGTGCCAGCAGTCAAAGCGGGAGCATCGGTGGGGCCAACGTCCTGACTTTC; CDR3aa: CASSQSGSIGGANVLTF
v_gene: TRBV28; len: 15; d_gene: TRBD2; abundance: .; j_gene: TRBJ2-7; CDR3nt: TGTGCCAGCAGTTTATGGGGGGGAGGGCCTGGAGAGCAGTACTTC; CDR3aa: CASSLWGGGPGEQYF
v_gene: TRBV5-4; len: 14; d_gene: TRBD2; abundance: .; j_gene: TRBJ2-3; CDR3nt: TGTGCCAGCAGCTCCCGGACTAGCGGAGATACGCAGTATTTT; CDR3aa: CASSSRTSGDTQYF
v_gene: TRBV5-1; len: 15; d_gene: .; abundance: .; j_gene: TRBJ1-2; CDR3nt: TGCGCCAGCAGCGAAACCGGGAATTTCTTCTATGGCTACACCTTC; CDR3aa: CASSETGNFFYGYTF
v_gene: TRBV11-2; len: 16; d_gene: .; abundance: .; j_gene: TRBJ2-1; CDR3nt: TGTGCCAGCAGCTTATTCAGCGGACGCTCCTACAATGAGCAGTTCTTC; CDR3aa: CASSLFSGRSYNEQFF
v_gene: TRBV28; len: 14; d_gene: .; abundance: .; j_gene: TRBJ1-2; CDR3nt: TGTGCCAGCAGCAAATCGCAGGGAAACTATGGCTACACCTTC; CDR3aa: CASSKSQGNYGYTF
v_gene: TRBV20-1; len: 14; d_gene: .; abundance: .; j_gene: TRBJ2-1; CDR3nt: TGCAGTGCTAGTTCTAGCGCCGGCTACAATGAGCAGTTCTTC; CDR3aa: CSASSSAGYNEQFF
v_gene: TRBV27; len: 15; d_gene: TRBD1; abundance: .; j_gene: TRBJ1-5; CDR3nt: TGTGCCAGCAGTCTTACCACAGGGGGCAATCAGCCCCAGCATTTT; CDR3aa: CASSLTTGGNQPQHF
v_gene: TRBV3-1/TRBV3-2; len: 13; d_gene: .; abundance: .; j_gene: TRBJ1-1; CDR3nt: TGTGCCAGCAGCCAAGTGAGGAACACTGAAGCTTTCTTT; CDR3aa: CASSQVRNTEAFF
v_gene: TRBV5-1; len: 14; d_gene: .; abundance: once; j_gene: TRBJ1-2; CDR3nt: TGCGCCAGCAGCTTGTCCGGCGGGGCCTATGGCTACACCTTC; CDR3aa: CASSLSGGAYGYTF
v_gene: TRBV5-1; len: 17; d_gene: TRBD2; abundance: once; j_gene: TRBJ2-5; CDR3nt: TGCGCCAGCAGCTTCAATCCTCTCGGGGGGGGCGTAGAGACCCAGTACTTC; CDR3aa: CASSFNPLGGGVETQYF
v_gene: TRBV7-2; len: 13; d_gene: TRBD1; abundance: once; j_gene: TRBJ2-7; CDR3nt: TGTGCCAGCAGCCCGGACAGGTCCTACGAGCAGTACTTC; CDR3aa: CASSPDRSYEQYF
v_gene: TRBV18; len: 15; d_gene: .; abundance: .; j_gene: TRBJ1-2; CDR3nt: TGTGCCAGCTCCACAGGGTCAGGATTGGACTATGGCTACACCTTC; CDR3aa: CASSTGSGLDYGYTF
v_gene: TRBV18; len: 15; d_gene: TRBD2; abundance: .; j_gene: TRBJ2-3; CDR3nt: TGTGCCAGCTCACCCCCCGGCCAGGGAGGGGATACGCAGTATTTT; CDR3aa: CASSPPGQGGDTQYF
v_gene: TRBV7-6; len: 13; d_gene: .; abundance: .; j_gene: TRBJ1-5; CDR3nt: TGTGCCAGCAGCTCAAATGGCAATCAGCCCCAGCATTTT; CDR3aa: CASSSNGNQPQHF
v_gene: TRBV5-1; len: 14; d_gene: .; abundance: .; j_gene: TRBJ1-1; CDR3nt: TGCGCCAGCAGCTTGGTACCCGGGAACACTGAAGCTTTCTTT; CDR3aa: CASSLVPGNTEAFF
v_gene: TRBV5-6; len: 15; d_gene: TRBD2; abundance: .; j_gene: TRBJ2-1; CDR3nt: TGTGCCAGCAGCTCCGGGACTAGCGGATACAATGAGCAGTTCTTC; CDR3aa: CASSSGTSGYNEQFF
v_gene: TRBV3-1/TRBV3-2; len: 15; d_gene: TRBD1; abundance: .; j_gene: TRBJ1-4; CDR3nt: TGTGCCAGCAGCCAAGGGACGACAGGGGCCGAAAAACTGTTTTTT; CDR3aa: CASSQGTTGAEKLFF
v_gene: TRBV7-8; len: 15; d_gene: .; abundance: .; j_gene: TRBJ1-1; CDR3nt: TGTGCCAGCAGCTTGGGGGACACCCTAGGCACTGAAGCTTTCTTT; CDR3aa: CASSLGDTLGTEAFF
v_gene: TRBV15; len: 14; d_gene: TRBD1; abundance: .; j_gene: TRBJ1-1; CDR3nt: TGTGCCACCAGAACCGGGACAGGGGGAACTGAAGCTTTCTTT; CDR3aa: CATRTGTGGTEAFF
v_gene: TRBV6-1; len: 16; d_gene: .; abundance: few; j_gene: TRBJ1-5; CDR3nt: TGTGCCAGCAGTGAAGGGTATAGCCGGGGTTATCAGCCCCAGCATTTT; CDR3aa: CASSEGYSRGYQPQHF
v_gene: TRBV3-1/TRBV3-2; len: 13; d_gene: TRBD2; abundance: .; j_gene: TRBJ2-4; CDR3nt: TGTGCCAGCAGCCTGGCGGGAGCGAACATTCAGTACTTC; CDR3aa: CASSLAGANIQYF
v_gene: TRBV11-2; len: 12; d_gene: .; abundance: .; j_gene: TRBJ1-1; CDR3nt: TGTGCCAGCAGCTTATCTCAGGGTGAAGCTTTCTTT; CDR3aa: CASSLSQGEAFF
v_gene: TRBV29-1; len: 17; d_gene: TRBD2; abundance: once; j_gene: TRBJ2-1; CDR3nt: TGCAGCGTTGCGGCTAGCGGGGGGCCAGGCTCCTACAATGAGCAGTTCTTC; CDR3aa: CSVAASGGPGSYNEQFF
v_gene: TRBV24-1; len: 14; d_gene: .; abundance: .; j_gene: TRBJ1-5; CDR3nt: TGTGCCACCAGTGATTTGGAGGACAATCAGCCCCAGCATTTT; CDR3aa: CATSDLEDNQPQHF
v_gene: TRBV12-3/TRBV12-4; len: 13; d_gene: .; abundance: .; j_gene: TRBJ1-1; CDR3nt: TGTGCCAGCAGGACCACAGGGTACACTGAAGCTTTCTTT; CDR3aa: CASRTTGYTEAFF
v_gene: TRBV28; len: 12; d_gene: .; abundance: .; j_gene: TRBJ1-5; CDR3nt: TGTGCCATGAGCGCCAGGGATCAGCCCCAGCATTTT; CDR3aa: CAMSARDQPQHF